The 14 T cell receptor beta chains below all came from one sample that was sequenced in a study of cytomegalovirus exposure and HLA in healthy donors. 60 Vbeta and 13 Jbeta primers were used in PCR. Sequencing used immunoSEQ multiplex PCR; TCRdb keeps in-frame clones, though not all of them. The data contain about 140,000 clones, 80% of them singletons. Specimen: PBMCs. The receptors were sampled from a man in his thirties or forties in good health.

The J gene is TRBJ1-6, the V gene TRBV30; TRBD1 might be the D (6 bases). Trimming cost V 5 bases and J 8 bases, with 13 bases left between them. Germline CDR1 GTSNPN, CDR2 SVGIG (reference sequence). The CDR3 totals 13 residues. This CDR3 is CAWGPSGDSPLHF. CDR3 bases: TGTGCCTGGGGACCCTCAGGGGATTCACCCCTCCACTTT.

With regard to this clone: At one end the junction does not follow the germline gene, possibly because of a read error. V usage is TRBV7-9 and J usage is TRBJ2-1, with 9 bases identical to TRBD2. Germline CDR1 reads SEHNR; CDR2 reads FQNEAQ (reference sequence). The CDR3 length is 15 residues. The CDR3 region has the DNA TGTTCCAGCAGCCGTAGCGGGAGTTCGTCCAATGAGCAGTTCTTC. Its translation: CSSSRSGSSSNEQFF.

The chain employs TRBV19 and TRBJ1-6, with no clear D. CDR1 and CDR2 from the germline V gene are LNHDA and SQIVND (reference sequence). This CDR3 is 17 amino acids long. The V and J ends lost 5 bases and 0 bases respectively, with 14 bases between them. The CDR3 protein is CASSLRGGSSYNSPLHF. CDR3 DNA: TGTGCCAGTAGTCTCCGGGGAGGGAGCTCCTATAATTCACCCCTCCACTTT.

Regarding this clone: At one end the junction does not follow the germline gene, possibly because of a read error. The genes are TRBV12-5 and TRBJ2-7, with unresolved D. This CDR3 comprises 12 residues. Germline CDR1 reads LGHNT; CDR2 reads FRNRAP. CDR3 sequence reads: CAGGFFSYEQYF. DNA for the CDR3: TGTGCTGGTGGTTTCTTCAGCTACGAGCAGTACTTC.

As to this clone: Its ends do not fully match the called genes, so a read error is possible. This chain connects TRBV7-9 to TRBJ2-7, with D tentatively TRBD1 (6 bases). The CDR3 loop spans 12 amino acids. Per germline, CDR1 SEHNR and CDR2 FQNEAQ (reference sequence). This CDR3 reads CSSSLGGDEQYF. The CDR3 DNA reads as TGTTCCAGCAGCTTAGGGGGAGACGAGCAGTACTTC.

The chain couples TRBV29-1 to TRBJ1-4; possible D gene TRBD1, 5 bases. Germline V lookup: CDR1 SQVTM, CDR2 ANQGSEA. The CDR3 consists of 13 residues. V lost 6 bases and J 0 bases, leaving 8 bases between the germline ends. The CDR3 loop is CSVGGTTNEKLFF. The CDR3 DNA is TGCAGCGTGGGGGGAACAACTAATGAAAAACTGTTTTTT. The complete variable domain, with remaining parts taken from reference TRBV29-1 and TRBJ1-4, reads SAVISQKPSRDICQRGTSLTIQCQVDSQVTMMFWYRQQPGQSLTLIATANQGSEATYESGFVIDKFPISRPNLTFSTLTVSNMSPEDSSIYLCSVGGTTNEKLFFGSGTQLSVL.

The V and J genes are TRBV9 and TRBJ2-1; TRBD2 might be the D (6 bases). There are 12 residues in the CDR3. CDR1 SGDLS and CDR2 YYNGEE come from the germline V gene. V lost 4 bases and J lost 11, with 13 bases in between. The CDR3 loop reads CASSPTGLKQFF. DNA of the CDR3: TGTGCCAGCAGCCCCACTGGACTAAAGCAGTTCTTC.

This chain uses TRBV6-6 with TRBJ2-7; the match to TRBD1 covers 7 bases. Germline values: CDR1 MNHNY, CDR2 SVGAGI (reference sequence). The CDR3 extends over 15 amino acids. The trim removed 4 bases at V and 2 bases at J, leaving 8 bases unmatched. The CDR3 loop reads CASSLLGGEAYEQYF. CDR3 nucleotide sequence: TGTGCCAGCAGTTTGTTAGGGGGCGAGGCCTACGAGCAGTACTTC.

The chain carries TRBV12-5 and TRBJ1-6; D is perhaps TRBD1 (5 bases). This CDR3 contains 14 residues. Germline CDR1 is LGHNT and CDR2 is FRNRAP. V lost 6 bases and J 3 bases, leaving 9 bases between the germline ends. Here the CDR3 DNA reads TGTGCTAGTGGCACAGGCTACTATAATTCACCCCTCCACTTT. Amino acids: CASGTGYYNSPLHF.

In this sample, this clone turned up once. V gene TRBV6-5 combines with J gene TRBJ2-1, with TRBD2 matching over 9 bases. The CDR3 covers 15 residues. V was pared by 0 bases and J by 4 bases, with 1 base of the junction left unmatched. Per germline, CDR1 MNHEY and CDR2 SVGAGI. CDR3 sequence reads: CASSYSTSGYNEQFF. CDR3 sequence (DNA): TGTGCCAGCAGTTACTCGACTAGCGGTTACAATGAGCAGTTCTTC.

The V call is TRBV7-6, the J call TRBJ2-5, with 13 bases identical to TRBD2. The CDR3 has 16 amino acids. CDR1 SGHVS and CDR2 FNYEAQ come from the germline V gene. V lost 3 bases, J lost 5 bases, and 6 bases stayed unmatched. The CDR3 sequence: CASSLTGLAGRETQYF. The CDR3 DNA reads TGTGCCAGCAGCTTGACGGGACTAGCGGGGAGGGAGACCCAGTACTTC.

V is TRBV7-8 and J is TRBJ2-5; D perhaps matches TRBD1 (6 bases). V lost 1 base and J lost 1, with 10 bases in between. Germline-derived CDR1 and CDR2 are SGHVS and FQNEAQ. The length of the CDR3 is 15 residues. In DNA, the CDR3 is TGTGCCAGCAGCTTAGTAGGGGGATCCCAAGAGACCCAGTACTTC. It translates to CASSLVGGSQETQYF.

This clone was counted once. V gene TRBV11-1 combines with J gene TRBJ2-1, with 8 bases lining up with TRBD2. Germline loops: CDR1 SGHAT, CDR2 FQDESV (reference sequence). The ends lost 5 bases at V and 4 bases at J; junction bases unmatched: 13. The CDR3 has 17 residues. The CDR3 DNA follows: TGTGCCAGCAGCCCTAGAGGGCGGACTAGCAGGTACAATGAGCAGTTCTTC. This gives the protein CASSPRGRTSRYNEQFF.

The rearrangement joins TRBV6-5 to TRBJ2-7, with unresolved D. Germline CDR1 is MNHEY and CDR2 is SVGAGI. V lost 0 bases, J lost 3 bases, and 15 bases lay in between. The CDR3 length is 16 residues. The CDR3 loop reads CASSYSKAGTYYEQYF. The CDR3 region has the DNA TGTGCCAGCAGTTACTCGAAGGCAGGAACGTACTACGAGCAGTACTTC.